This TCR beta chain was sequenced during a study of T-cell reconstitution after alpha-beta-depleted transplantation in children. The CDR3 totals 14 residues. Trimming removed 5 bases at V and 4 bases at J, with 15 bases between. In germline, CDR1 is SGHVT, CDR2 SQSDAQ. This sample's TCRbeta library carried unique molecular identifier barcodes. One entry per CDR3 protein, called by TCRdb with MiXCR from the PCR reads. The table records 450,000 to 600,000 distinct CDR3 sequences, roughly a tenth of them present only once. This specimen was PBMCs, taken before TCRalphabeta/CD19-depleted stem cell transplant. The rearrangement uses TRBV7-4 and TRBJ2-7; maybe TRBD1 (6 bases). This clonotype was obtained from a child aged 2 to 9 with inherited bone marrow failure, due to receive a stem cell transplant. This chain's CDR3 is CASSQKAGEYEQYF. DNA of the CDR3: TGTGCCAGCAGCCAGAAGGCAGGGGAGTACGAGCAGTACTTC.